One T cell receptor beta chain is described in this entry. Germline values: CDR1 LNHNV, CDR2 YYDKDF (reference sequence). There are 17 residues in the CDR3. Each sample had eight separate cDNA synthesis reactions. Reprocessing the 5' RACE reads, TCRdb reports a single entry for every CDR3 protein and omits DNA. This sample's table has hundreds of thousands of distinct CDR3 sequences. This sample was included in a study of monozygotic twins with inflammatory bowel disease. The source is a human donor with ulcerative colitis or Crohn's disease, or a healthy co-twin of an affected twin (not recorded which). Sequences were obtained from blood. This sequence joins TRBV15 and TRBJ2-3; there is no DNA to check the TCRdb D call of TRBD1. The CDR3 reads CATSREHPGQGTDTQYF.